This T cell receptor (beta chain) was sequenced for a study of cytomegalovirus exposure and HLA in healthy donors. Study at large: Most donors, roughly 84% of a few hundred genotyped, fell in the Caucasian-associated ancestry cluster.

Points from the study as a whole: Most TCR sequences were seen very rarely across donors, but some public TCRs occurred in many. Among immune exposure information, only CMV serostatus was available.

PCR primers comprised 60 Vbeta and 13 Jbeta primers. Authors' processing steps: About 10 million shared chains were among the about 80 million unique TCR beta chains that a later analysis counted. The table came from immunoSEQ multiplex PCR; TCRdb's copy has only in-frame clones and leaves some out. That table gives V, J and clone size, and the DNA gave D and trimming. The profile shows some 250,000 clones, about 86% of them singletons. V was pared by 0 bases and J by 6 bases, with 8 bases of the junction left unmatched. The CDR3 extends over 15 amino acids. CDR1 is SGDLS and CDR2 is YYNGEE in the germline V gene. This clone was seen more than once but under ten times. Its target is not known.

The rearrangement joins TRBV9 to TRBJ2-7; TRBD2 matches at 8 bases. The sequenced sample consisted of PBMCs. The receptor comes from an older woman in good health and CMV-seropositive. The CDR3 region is CASSVGTGGPSEQYF. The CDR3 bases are TGTGCCAGCAGCGTAGGTACGGGAGGGCCCTCCGAGCAGTACTTC. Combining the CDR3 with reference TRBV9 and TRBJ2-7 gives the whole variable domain DSGVTQTPKHLITATGQRVTLRCSPRSGDLSVYWYQQSLDQGLQFLIQYYNGEERAKGNILERFSAQQFPDLHSELNLSSLELGDSALYFCASSVGTGGPSEQYFGPGTRLTVT.